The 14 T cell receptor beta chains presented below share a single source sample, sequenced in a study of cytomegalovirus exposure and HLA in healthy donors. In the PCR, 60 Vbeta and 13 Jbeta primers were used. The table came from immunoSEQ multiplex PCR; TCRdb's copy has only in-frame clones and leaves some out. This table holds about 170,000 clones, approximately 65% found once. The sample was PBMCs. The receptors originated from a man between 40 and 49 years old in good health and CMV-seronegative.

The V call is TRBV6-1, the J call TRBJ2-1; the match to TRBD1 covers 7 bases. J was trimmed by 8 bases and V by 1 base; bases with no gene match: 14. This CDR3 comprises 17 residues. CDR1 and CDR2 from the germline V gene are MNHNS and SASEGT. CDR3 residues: CASSEEAQGKRKDEQFF. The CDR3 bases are TGTGCCAGCAGTGAAGAGGCACAGGGGAAACGCAAGGATGAGCAGTTCTTC.

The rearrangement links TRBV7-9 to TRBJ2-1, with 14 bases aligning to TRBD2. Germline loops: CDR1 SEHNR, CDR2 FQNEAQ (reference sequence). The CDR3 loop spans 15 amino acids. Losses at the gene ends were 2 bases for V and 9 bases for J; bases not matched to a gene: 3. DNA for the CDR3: TGTGCCAGCAGCTTACCAGGACTAGCGGGGGGTGAGCAGTTCTTC. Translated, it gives CASSLPGLAGGEQFF. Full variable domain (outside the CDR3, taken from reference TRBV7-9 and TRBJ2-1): DTGVSQNPRHKITKRGQNVTFRCDPISEHNRLYWYRQTLGQGPEFLTYFQNEAQLEKSRLLSDRFSAERPKGSFSTLEIQRTEQGDSAMYLCASSLPGLAGGEQFFGPGTRLTVL.

The CDR3 sequence is CASSLDRSSTDTQYF. The CDR3 DNA reads as TGTGCCAGCAGCCTGGACAGGTCTAGCACAGATACGCAGTATTTT. The chain recombines TRBV5-6 with TRBJ2-3; 7 bases align to TRBD1. The trim removed 4 bases at V and 0 bases at J, leaving 5 bases unmatched. This CDR3 is 15 amino acids long. Germline V CDR1 and CDR2: SGHDT, YYEEEE.

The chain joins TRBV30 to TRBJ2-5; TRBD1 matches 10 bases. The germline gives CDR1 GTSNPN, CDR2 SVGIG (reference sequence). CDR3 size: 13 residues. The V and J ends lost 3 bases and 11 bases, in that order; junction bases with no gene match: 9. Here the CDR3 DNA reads TGTGCCTGGAGCCCGGGACAGGGGAAGGAGCAGTACTTC. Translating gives CAWSPGQGKEQYF.

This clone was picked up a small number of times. The chain's CDR3 is CASSYENEQFF. DNA of the CDR3: TGTGCCAGCAGTTACGAGAATGAGCAGTTCTTC. The V and J genes are TRBV6-5 and TRBJ2-1, with no clear D. The V gene's germline CDR1 is MNHEY and CDR2 SVGAGI. V was clipped by 2 bases and J by 7 bases, with 3 bases between them. The CDR3 is 11 residues long.

In DNA form, the CDR3 reads TGTGCCAGCTCACTTACTCCGGGACAGGGATCAGTGGAACTGTTTTTT. Its translation: CASSLTPGQGSVELFF. This chain connects TRBV18 to TRBJ1-4; TRBD1 aligns across 9 bases. CDR3 length: 16 amino acids. V dropped 4 bases and J dropped 12; count of bases not matched to a gene: 15. CDR1 is KGHSH and CDR2 is LQKENI in the germline V gene.

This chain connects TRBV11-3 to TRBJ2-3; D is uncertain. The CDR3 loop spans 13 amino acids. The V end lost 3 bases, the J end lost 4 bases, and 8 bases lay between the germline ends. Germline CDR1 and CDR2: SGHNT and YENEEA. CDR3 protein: CASSLSYPDTQYF. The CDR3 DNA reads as TGTGCCAGCAGCTTGTCGTATCCAGATACGCAGTATTTT.

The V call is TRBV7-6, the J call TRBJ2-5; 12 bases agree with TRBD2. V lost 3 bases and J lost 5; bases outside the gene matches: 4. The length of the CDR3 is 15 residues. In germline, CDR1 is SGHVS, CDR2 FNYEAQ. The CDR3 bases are TGTGCCAGCAGCTTGACTAGCGGGAGCGGGGAGACCCAGTACTTC. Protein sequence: CASSLTSGSGETQYF.

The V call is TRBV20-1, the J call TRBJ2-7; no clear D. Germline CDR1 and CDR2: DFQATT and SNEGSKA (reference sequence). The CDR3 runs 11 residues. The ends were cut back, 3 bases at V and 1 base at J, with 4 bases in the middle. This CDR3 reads CSASPSYEQYF. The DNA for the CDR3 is TGCAGTGCTAGTCCGTCCTACGAGCAGTACTTC.

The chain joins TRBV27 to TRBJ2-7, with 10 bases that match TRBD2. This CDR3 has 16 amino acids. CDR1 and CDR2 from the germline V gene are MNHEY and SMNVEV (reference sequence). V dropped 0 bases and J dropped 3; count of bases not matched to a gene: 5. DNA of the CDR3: TGTGCCAGCAGTTTATCGGTGGGACTAGCGAGCTACGAGCAGTACTTC. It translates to CASSLSVGLASYEQYF.

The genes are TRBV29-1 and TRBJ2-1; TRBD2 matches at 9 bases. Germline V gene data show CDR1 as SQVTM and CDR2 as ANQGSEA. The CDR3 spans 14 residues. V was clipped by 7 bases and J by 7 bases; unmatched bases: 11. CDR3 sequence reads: CSGSTSGSGNEQFF. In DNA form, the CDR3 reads TGCAGCGGGTCGACTAGCGGCAGTGGGAATGAGCAGTTCTTC.

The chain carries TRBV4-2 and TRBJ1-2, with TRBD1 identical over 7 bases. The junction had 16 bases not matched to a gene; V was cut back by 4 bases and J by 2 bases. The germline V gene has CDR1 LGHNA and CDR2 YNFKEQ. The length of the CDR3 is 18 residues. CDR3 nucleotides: TGTGCCAGCAGCCGAGATCCCCTTCCAGCAGGGGGGAACTATGGCTACACCTTC. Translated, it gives CASSRDPLPAGGNYGYTF.

Here the CDR3 reads CASHSTLEANVLTF. DNA of the CDR3: TGTGCCAGCCACAGTACTCTCGAGGCCAACGTCCTGACTTTC. J is TRBJ2-6 and V is TRBV6-6; no firm D call. CDR3 length: 14 residues. The germline CDR1 and CDR2 sequences are MNHNY and SVGAGI (reference sequence). Trimming stripped 8 bases from V and 6 bases from J, with 14 bases between.

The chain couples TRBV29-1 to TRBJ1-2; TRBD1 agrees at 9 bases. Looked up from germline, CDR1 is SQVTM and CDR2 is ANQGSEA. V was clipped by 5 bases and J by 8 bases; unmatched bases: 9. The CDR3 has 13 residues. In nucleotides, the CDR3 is TGCAGCGTTCCCCCTACAGGGGGCCGGGGCTACACCTTC. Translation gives CSVPPTGGRGYTF.